Below are 15 T cell receptor beta chains sequenced from a single sample in a study of T cells in Graves' hyperthyroidism and ophthalmopathy. Researchers took RNA transcripts and amplified the TCR beta CDR3 regions from them. First-round RT-PCR targeting the TCR CDR3 was performed with the HTBI primer set. TCRdb re-called the multiplex PCR reads through MiXCR, storing one row per CDR3 protein. This table holds around 300,000 distinct CDR3 sequences, more than 10% found once. The sample taken for sequencing was blood. The receptors come from a young woman with Graves' hyperthyroidism that later progressed to Graves' ophthalmopathy.

This clonotype was seen only a few times. This chain joins TRBV9 and TRBJ2-5; the D gene is possibly TRBD2 (5 bases). Germline values: CDR1 SGDLS, CDR2 YYNGEE. Trimming took off 0 bases at V and 5 bases at J, with 17 bases between the two ends. This CDR3 is built from 16 residues. The CDR3 here is CASSVDIGGHGETQYF. For the CDR3, the DNA is TGTGCCAGCAGCGTAGATATCGGAGGCCACGGGGAGACCCAGTACTTC.

This clonotype appeared many times. This chain links TRBV19 with TRBJ1-1, with D maybe TRBD1 (6 bases). V lost 4 bases, J lost 4 bases, and 19 bases lay in between. This CDR3 region has 16 residues. From germline, CDR1 is LNHDA and CDR2 SQIVND (reference sequence). CDR3 in DNA: TGTGCCAGTAGTACGAAGCGACAGGCCGGGAGCACTGAAGCTTTCTTT. Translated: CASSTKRQAGSTEAFF.

The table lists this clonotype with a few counts. CDR3 DNA sequence: TGCAGTGCTACCGGTACTAGCAGAATCACAGATACGCAGTATTTT. As protein: CSATGTSRITDTQYF. The rearrangement joins TRBV20-1 to TRBJ2-3; D might be TRBD2 (6 bases). Germline assignment: CDR1 DFQATT and CDR2 SNEGSKA (reference sequence). This CDR3 region has 15 residues. The V end lost 4 bases, the J end lost 2 bases, and 16 bases lay between the germline ends.

The rearrangement uses TRBV20-1 and TRBJ2-3; 7 bases fit TRBD2. V shed 4 bases and J 4 bases; nucleotides not matched to a gene: 14. The germline V gene encodes CDR1 DFQATT and CDR2 SNEGSKA (reference sequence). The CDR3 covers 16 residues. As DNA, the CDR3 is TGCAGTGCTATCCCTTTGTTGGGGGAGGGGTCAGATACGCAGTATTTT. This codes for CSAIPLLGEGSDTQYF.

This clonotype was picked up many times. This chain joins TRBV7-8 and TRBJ2-3; 11 bases line up with TRBD2. The CDR3 has 16 residues. Germline loops: CDR1 SGHVS, CDR2 FQNEAQ. The trim removed 4 bases at V and 0 bases at J, leaving 3 bases unmatched. The CDR3 nucleotides are TGTGCCAGCAGCTCCTGGACTAGCGGGAGCACAGATACGCAGTATTTT. It codes for CASSSWTSGSTDTQYF.

This clonotype was counted at least ten times. The chain combines TRBV6-2 or TRBV6-3 with TRBJ2-7; D is unresolved. Trimming took 11 bases from V and 3 from J, leaving 20 bases between them. CDR1 and CDR2 (germline): MNHEY, SVGEGT. This CDR3 is built from 14 residues. The CDR3 region is CAARGVGVGYEQYF. The CDR3, as DNA: TGTGCCGCGAGAGGTGTGGGCGTGGGCTACGAGCAGTACTTC.

This clonotype was found a few times. The rearrangement uses TRBV7-2 and TRBJ2-1, with TRBD2 identical over 9 bases. CDR3 size: 15 residues. J was trimmed by 8 bases and V by 1 base; bases with no gene match: 6. CDR1 and CDR2 (germline): SGHTA, FQGNSA. The chain's CDR3 is CASSLVAGVWDEQFF. The CDR3 DNA sequence: TGTGCCAGCAGCTTAGTAGCGGGAGTCTGGGATGAGCAGTTCTTC.

The chain uses TRBV12-3 or TRBV12-4 and TRBJ1-1, with D unclear. The CDR3 covers 13 residues. V dropped 6 bases and J dropped 4 bases, with 12 bases sitting between them. The CDR3 reads CASRPKKSTEAFF. CDR3 sequence (DNA): TGTGCCAGCAGACCGAAAAAAAGCACTGAAGCTTTCTTT.

This clonotype was detected many times. The genes are TRBV18 and TRBJ2-1; D gene ambiguous. The length of the CDR3 is 12 residues. Trimming stripped 6 bases from V and 10 bases from J, with 13 bases between. CDR1 KGHSH and CDR2 LQKENI come from the germline V gene. The CDR3 nucleotides are TGTGCCAGCTCCCCTGGTCTGGCCGAGCAGTTCTTC. Residues: CASSPGLAEQFF.

This clonotype has at least ten counts. In DNA, the CDR3 is TGCAGCGTTGAAGTAATTTCGAGGAGCAACACTGAAGCTTTCTTT. Translating gives CSVEVISRSNTEAFF. The J gene is TRBJ1-1, the V gene TRBV29-1; no definite D call. Germline V lookup: CDR1 SQVTM, CDR2 ANQGSEA. The length of the CDR3 is 15 residues. V lost 1 base and J lost 2, with 14 bases in between. Using reference TRBV29-1 and TRBJ1-1 for the parts outside the CDR3, the full variable domain is SAVISQKPSRDICQRGTSLTIQCQVDSQVTMMFWYRQQPGQSLTLIATANQGSEATYESGFVIDKFPISRPNLTFSTLTVSNMSPEDSSIYLCSVEVISRSNTEAFFGQGTRLTVV.

At least ten counts were recorded for this clonotype. The V call is TRBV29-1, the J call TRBJ2-7; D possibly matches TRBD1 or TRBD2 (6 bases each). The CDR3 runs to 11 residues. Germline V gene lookup returns CDR1 SQVTM and CDR2 ANQGSEA. V shed 4 bases and J shed 6 bases, with 10 bases lying between them. CDR3 amino acids: CSVARGPEQYF. Here the CDR3 DNA reads TGCAGCGTTGCTCGGGGGCCCGAGCAGTACTTC.

This clonotype was counted at least ten times. The V and J genes are TRBV3-1 and TRBJ2-2; either TRBD1 or TRBD2 may fit D (5 bases each). This CDR3 contains 17 residues. V lost 4 bases, J lost 1 base, and 16 bases lay in between. The germline V gene has CDR1 LGHDT and CDR2 YNNKEL (reference sequence). In DNA, the CDR3 is TGTGCCAGCAGCCGACCGGGGACGGGACGGAACACCGGGGAGCTGTTTTTT. Amino acids: CASSRPGTGRNTGELFF.

The J gene is TRBJ2-2, the V gene TRBV20-1; D ambiguous. Germline CDR1 and CDR2: DFQATT and SNEGSKA (reference sequence). The CDR3 is 13 amino acids. The V gene lost 3 bases and the J gene lost 3 bases, with 8 bases spanning the gap. This chain's CDR3 is CSASKGDTGELFF. The DNA for the CDR3 is TGCAGTGCTAGCAAGGGCGACACCGGGGAGCTGTTTTTT.

This clonotype was picked up many times. J is TRBJ1-5 and V is TRBV5-5; D gene uncertain. CDR1 and CDR2 (germline): SGHKS, YYEKEE (reference sequence). The CDR3 consists of 14 residues. Trimming stripped 0 bases from V and 3 bases from J, with 7 bases between. The CDR3 here is CASSLGLINQPQHF. The CDR3 nucleotides read TGTGCCAGCAGCTTGGGGCTGATCAATCAGCCCCAGCATTTT. Full variable domain (remainder filled in from reference TRBV5-5 and TRBJ1-5): DAGVTQSPTHLIKTRGQQVTLRCSPISGHKSVSWYQQVLGQGPQFIFQYYEKEERGRGNFPDRFSARQFPNYSSELNVNALLLGDSALYLCASSLGLINQPQHFGDGTRLSIL.

This clonotype was observed at least ten times. The gene calls are TRBV11-3 and TRBJ2-1; D tentatively reads TRBD1 or TRBD2 (5 bases each). Germline CDR1 is SGHNT and CDR2 is YENEEA. Trimming took 8 bases from V and 6 from J, leaving 14 bases between them. This CDR3 has 13 residues. This chain's CDR3 is CASGTRGLNEQFF. The CDR3 nucleotides are TGTGCCAGCGGGACGAGGGGTCTCAATGAGCAGTTCTTC.